A selection of T cell receptor beta chains follows, all from one sample in a study of blood T cells in healthy people across ages. TCRdb reprocessed the 5' RACE reads via MiXCR and lists one record per CDR3 protein. This sample has about 1.8 million distinct CDR3 sequences, with just under 50% found just once. The sequenced material came from blood. These receptors all stem from a woman aged 35 to 49 in good health. Both conserved end residues are part of each CDR3. The order of the fields is CDR3 DNA, CDR3 protein, clone size, V gene, J gene, D gene, CDR3 length. A D gene is named only where the DNA matches it firmly. Clone size, where shown, is once, few, many, or a class for clones that have expanded.

TGTGCCAGCACCGTCACAGGGGGCGTCTCAGATACGCAGTATTTT,CASTVTGGVSDTQYF,few,TRBV9,TRBJ2-3,TRBD1,15
TGTGCCAGCAGCTTAGCGCAGGGGAGGGGTAAGACCCAGTACTTC,CASSLAQGRGKTQYF,few,TRBV7-2,TRBJ2-5,.,15
TGTGCCAGCAGTTACGGGGGGCCGAGGGAGCAGTTCTTC,CASSYGGPREQFF,.,TRBV6-2/TRBV6-3,TRBJ2-1,.,13
TGCAGTGCTAGAGACTCGCAGGGAAGGCATGGCTACACCTTC,CSARDSQGRHGYTF,.,TRBV20-1,TRBJ1-2,.,14
TGTGCCAGCAGTCGGAGGGGGGCGCGATACGAGCAGTACTTC,CASSRRGARYEQYF,.,TRBV27,TRBJ2-7,.,14
TGCAGTGCTCGGTGGGGCACAGATACGCAGTATTTT,CSARWGTDTQYF,.,TRBV20-1,TRBJ2-3,.,12
TGTGCCAGCACCTACGGACAGGGTTTCTACGAGCAGTACTTC,CASTYGQGFYEQYF,once,TRBV6-6,TRBJ2-7,TRBD1,14
TGTGCCAGCACCCGACGGGACTCAGATACGCAGTATTTT,CASTRRDSDTQYF,.,TRBV7-9,TRBJ2-3,.,13
TGTGCCACCAGCAGAGATGGCCGACTAAGGGAGACCCAGTTCTTC,CATSRDGRLRETQFF,.,TRBV15,TRBJ2-1,.,15
TGCAGTGCCCCCTCCGTGTCCTACAATGAGCAGTTCTTC,CSAPSVSYNEQFF,.,TRBV20-1,TRBJ2-1,.,13
TGCAGTGCTAGAGATCGTCGCCTAGTGGCTTACAATGAGCAGTTCTTC,CSARDRRLVAYNEQFF,.,TRBV20-1,TRBJ2-1,.,16
TGTGCCAGCAGTGCAGGGGCAGGGAGAGGCGAGCAGTACTTC,CASSAGAGRGEQYF,.,TRBV28,TRBJ2-7,.,14
TGCAGCGTTACTAGCGGGGGGTATGGCACAGATACGCAGTATTTT,CSVTSGGYGTDTQYF,few,TRBV29-1,TRBJ2-3,TRBD2,15
TGTGCCAGCAGCAGAAGTGTCGGGGAGCTGTTTTTT,CASSRSVGELFF,.,TRBV7-2,TRBJ2-2,.,12
TGTGCCAGCAGTTACAAGTCAGGGGTTCAATCACCCCTCCACTTT,CASSYKSGVQSPLHF,.,TRBV6-6,TRBJ1-6,.,15
TGCAGTGCTAGGCCTAGCGGGAATGTCAGGGCGGGTACGCAGTATTTT,CSARPSGNVRAGTQYF,.,TRBV20-1,TRBJ2-3,TRBD2,16
TGTGCCAGCAGCTTATTGGGACTAGCACGAGAGACCCAGTACTTC,CASSLLGLARETQYF,few,TRBV7-2,TRBJ2-5,TRBD2,15
TGCGCCAGCAGCTTGGGGGACAGCCTTCCCGGGGAGCTGTTTTTT,CASSLGDSLPGELFF,once,TRBV5-1,TRBJ2-2,TRBD1,15